This TCR beta chain was sequenced for a study of T cells after yellow fever vaccination. About the study: In the case of low-cell-number fractions, SMART-Seq v4 Ultra Low Input was used for preparation. Overall study results and limits: Abundant clonotypes (contaminants from the bulk population) could be present in FACS-sorted repertoires.

TCRdb re-analysed the 5' RACE reads in MiXCR, keeping a single row per CDR3 protein. Among approximately 510,000 distinct CDR3 sequences listed, around a fifth were seen once. This clonotype has a count of ten or more. What it recognizes is unknown. Trimming cost V 1 base and J 1 base, with 8 bases left between them. Germline V CDR1 and CDR2: SGHRS, YFSETQ. The CDR3 consists of 14 residues. Sequenced material: PBMCs, taken roughly 20 days after the first yellow fever vaccination. The clonotype originates from a man between 18 and 29 years old who received the YFV17D yellow fever vaccine. The rearrangement uses TRBV5-1 and TRBJ1-1, with a possible D match to TRBD1 (5 bases). CDR3 sequence: CASSLSGGNTEAFF. In DNA form, the CDR3 reads TGCGCCAGCAGCTTGTCCGGGGGGAACACTGAAGCTTTCTTT.